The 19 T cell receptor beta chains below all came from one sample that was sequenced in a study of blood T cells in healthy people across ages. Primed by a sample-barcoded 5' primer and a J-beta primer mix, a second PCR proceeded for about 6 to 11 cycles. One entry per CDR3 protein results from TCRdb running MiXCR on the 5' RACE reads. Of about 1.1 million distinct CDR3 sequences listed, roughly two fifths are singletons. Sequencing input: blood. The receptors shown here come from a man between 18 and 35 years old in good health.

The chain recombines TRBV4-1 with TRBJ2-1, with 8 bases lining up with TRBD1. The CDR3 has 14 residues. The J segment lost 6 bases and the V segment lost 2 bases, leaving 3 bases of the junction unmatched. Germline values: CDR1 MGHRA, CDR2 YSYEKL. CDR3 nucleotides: TGCGCCAGCAGCCAAATTACAGGGGGCAATGAGCAGTTCTTC. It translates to CASSQITGGNEQFF.

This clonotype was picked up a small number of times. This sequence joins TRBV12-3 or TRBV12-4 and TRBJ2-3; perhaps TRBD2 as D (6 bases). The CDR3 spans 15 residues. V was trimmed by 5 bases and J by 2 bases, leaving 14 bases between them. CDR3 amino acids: CASSIRGKPTDTQYF. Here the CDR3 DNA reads TGTGCCAGCAGTATCCGGGGGAAGCCCACAGATACGCAGTATTTT.

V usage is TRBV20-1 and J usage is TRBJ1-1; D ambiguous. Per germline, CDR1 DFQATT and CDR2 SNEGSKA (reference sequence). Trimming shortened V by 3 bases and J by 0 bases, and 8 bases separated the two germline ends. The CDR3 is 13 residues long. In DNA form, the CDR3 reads TGCAGTGCTAGCTATCTCATGAACACTGAAGCTTTCTTT. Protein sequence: CSASYLMNTEAFF.

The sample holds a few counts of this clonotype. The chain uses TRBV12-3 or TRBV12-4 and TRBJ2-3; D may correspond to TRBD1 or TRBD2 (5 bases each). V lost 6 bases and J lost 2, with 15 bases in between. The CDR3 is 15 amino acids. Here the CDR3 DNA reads TGTGCCAGCAGCCGACCGGGACCTTTCACAGATACGCAGTATTTT. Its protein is CASSRPGPFTDTQYF.

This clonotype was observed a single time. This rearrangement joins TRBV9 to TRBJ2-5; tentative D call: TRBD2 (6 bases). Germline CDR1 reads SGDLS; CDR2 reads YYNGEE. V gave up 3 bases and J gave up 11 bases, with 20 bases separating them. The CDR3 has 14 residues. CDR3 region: CASSGSGSYNEQYF. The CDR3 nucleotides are TGTGCCAGCAGCGGTAGCGGCTCTTACAATGAGCAGTACTTC.

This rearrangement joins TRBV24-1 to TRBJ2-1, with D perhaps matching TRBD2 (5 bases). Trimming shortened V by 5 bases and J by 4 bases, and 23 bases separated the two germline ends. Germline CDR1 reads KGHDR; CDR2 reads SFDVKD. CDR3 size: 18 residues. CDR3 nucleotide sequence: TGTGCCACCAGTGGTCCCGGTGGCGGATCGGGGAATTACAATGAGCAGTTCTTC. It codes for CATSGPGGGSGNYNEQFF.

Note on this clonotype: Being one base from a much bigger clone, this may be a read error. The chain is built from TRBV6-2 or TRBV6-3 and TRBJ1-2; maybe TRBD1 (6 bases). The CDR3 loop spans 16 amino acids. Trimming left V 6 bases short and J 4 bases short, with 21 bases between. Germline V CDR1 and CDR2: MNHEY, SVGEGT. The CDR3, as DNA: TGTGCCAGCAGCCGCCGGGGGACAAGAGCTAGCTATGGCTACACCTTC. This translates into CASSRRGTRASYGYTF.

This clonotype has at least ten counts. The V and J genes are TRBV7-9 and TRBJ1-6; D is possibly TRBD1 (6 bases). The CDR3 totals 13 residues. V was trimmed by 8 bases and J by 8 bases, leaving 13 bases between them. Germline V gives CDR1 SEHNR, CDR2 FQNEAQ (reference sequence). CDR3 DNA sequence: TGTGCCAGCGGGGGGCCCGGGCATTCACCCCTCCACTTT. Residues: CASGGPGHSPLHF.

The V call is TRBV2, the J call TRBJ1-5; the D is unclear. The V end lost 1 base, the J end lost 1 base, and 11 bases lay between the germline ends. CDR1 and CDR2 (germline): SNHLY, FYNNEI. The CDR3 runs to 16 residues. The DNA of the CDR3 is TGTGCCAGCAGTGAAGAGTCAGCCTTAAGCAATCAGCCCCAGCATTTT. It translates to CASSEESALSNQPQHF.

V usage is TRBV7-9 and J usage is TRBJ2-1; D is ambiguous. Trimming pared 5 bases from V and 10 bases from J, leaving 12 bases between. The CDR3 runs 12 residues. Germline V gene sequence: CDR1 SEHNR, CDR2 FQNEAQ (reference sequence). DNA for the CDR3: TGTGCCAGCAGCCCGGTTAGAATCGAGCAGTTCTTC. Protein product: CASSPVRIEQFF. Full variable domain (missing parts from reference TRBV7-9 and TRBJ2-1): DTGVSQNPRHKITKRGQNVTFRCDPISEHNRLYWYRQTLGQGPEFLTYFQNEAQLEKSRLLSDRFSAERPKGSFSTLEIQRTEQGDSAMYLCASSPVRIEQFFGPGTRLTVL.

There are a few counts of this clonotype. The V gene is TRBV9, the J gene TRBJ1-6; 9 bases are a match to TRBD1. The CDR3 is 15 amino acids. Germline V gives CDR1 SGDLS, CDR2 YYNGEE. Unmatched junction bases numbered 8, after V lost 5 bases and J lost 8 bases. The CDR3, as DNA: TGTGCCAGCAGTTCACAGGGGGCCGGGGATTCACCCCTCCACTTT. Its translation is CASSSQGAGDSPLHF.

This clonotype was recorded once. The DNA for the CDR3 is TGCAGTGCTAGAGAAGTTTTTGGGGCCGCTGGGGGGAATGAGCAGTACTTC. It encodes CSAREVFGAAGGNEQYF. J is TRBJ2-5 and V is TRBV20-1; D possibly corresponds to TRBD2 (6 bases). The CDR3 length is 17 residues. Germline V gene data show CDR1 as DFQATT and CDR2 as SNEGSKA (reference sequence). V was pared by 0 bases and J by 11 bases, with 28 bases between.

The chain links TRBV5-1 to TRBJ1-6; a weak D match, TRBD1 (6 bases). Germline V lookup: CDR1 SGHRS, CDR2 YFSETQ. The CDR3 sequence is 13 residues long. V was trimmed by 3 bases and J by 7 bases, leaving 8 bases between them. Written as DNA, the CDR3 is TGCGCCAGCAGCTCCGACAGGAATTCACCCCTCCACTTT. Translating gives CASSSDRNSPLHF.

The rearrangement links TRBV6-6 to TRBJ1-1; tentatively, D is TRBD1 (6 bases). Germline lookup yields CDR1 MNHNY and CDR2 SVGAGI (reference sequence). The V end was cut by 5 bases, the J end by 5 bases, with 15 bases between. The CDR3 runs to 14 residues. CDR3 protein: CASSLEGGRTEAFF. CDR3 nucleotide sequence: TGTGCCAGCAGTCTCGAGGGGGGACGAACTGAAGCTTTCTTT.

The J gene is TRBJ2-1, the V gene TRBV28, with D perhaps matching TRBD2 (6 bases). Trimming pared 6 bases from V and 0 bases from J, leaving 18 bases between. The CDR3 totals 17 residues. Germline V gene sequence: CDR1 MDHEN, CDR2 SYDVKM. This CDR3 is CASRLTNGGPSYNEQFF. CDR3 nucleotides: TGTGCCAGCAGGCTCACAAACGGGGGACCCTCCTACAATGAGCAGTTCTTC.

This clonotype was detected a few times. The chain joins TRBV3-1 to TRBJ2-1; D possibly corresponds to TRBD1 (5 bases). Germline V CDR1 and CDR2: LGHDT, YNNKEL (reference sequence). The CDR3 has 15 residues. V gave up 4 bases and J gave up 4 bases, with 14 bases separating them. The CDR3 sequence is CASSPLAGRYNEQFF. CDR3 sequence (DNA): TGTGCCAGCAGCCCTTTAGCAGGGCGGTACAATGAGCAGTTCTTC.

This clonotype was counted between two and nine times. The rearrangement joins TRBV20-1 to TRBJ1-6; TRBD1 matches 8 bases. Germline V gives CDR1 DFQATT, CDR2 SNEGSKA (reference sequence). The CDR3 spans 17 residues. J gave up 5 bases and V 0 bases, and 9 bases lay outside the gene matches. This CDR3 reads CSARELGQGANNSPLHF. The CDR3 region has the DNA TGCAGTGCTAGAGAGTTAGGTCAGGGGGCCAATAATTCACCCCTCCACTTT.

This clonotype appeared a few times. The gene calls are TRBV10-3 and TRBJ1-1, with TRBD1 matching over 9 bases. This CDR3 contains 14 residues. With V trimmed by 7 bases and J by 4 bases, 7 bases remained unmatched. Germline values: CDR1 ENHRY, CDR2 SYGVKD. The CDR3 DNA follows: TGTGCCATCAATGGACCGGGACAGGGCACTGAAGCTTTCTTT. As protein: CAINGPGQGTEAFF.

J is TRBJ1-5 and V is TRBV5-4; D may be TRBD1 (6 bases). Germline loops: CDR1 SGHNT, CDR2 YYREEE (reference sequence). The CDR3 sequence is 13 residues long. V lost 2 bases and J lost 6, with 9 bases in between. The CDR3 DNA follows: TGTGCCAGCAGCTTTGAAGGGGGTCAGCCCCAGCATTTT. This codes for CASSFEGGQPQHF.